This T cell receptor (beta chain) was profiled in a study of cytomegalovirus exposure and HLA in healthy donors (dated by TCRdb to 2016 to 2017). The study in broad terms: An earlier analysis of roughly 570 of the donors reported 250 to 350 Gb of sequence data and some 110 million unique TCR beta sequences obtained from about 179 million T cells. The genetic ancestry cluster associated with self-reported Caucasian donors included 81% of the 398 genotyped donors. The number of typed donors differed by locus: roughly 629-640 for A, B, C, DRB1 and DQB1; roughly 510 for DQA1; 606 for DPA1; and 450 to 480 for DPB1. A later genetic analysis took genome-wide SNP genotypes for about three fifths of the 666 donors and used that subset as a discovery cohort. The T cell repertoires of around 670 subjects were profiled by immunosequencing and related to cytomegalovirus serostatus. Both class I and class II loci were covered by HLA typing, at four-digit resolution. About 5 DR-DQ haplotypes were handled as single units for association and clustering, since linkage in the cohort was strong. Rather than drawing on any new phenotypic data, the later analysis identified candidate immune exposures from TCR beta sequences and the way those sequences occurred across donors. To predict cytomegalovirus infection status, the study brought together high-throughput TCR immunosequencing, statistical association of individual TCRs with disease status, and machine learning. The aim of the study was to test whether cataloging public T cell receptors could identify signatures of past pathogen exposure. Along with the approximately 650-subject first cohort, a separate validation cohort of over a hundred different subjects was used. An earlier analysis of approximately 580 of the donors used high-throughput TCR beta sequencing to judge whether each TCR beta V gene segment behaved as functional or pseudogenic. Among about 400 genotyped donors of the cohort, an average of approximately 240,000 unique TCR beta nucleotide sequences was sequenced per donor, of which about 20% were non-productive. An early release covering just under 650 HLA-typed donors comprised about 310 gigabases of sequencing data and tens of millions of unique TCR sequences. Donor age, sex, ethnicity and CMV serostatus were collected together with the repertoire data. Every discovery cohort repertoire had been produced on one sequencing platform. A later analysis re-analyzed previously published TCR beta repertoires from roughly 630 donors and added high-resolution HLA genotyping to study TCR occurrence patterns.

The library was produced with the immunoSEQ multiplex PCR assay. For the multiplex PCR, a mixture combining 60 forward primers for TCR Vbeta segments and 13 reverse primers for TCR Jbeta segments was used. The CDR3 region of rearranged TCR beta genes was amplified from genomic DNA by a multiplex PCR assay. Amplified TCR beta libraries were sequenced as 87-base-pair reads on the Illumina HiSeq System. The original methods were these. A later analysis tallied some 79 million unique TCR beta chains across the 700 or so repertoires, and approximately 11 million of those chains were shared by two or more donors. Raw reads were error-corrected and collapsed into unique sequences with a nearest-neighbor algorithm that merged closely related sequences to remove PCR and sequencing errors. Alignment of CDR3 sequences to IMGT reference sequences was used to assign V, D and J gene segments. For a sequence to be retained, at least a six-nucleotide match to both a V gene segment and a J gene segment was required. Rearrangements were classified as productive when the CDR3 lacked stop codons and remained in frame with V and J, and all other rearrangements were classified as non-productive. CDR3 was defined by IMGT convention, running from the second conserved V-encoded cysteine to the conserved J-encoded phenylalanine. The earlier analysis of some 600 of the donors excluded sequences that lacked an unambiguous match to a single V gene segment. In an earlier analysis of approximately 550 of the donors, V segments were called functional above 56.7% productive rearrangements and were called segregating when the between-donor standard deviation exceeded 5%. A statistical classification framework was built to diagnose cytomegalovirus status from the catalog of TCR beta chain sequences. In a later analysis, V and J genes were assigned by comparing TCR nucleotide sequences against IMGT/GENE-DB human TR gene sequences. The TCRdist pipeline was used in a later analysis to assign CDR3 sequences and most-parsimonious VDJ recombination scenarios. In a later analysis, each TCR beta chain was defined by its CDR3 amino acid sequence together with its V-gene family, and reads without a unique V-gene family were excluded. In a later analysis, 550 to 650 highly shared, low-generation-probability nucleotide sequences were removed to address suspected cross-contamination and a sequencing artifact. For each public chain, a later analysis derived a clonal expansion index from normalized ranks of inferred template counts within each repertoire. Generation probabilities in a later analysis came from a VDJ recombination model fitted to out-of-frame rearrangements, and those results were checked against IGoR. A later analysis scored TCR-TCR, TCR-HLA and TCR-CMV co-occurrence with hypergeometric tests, applying a repertoire-size bias correction to TCR pairs. In a later analysis, false discovery rates were estimated by permuting HLA or CMV assignments 20 times. In a later analysis, co-occurring TCRs were grouped with DBSCAN, and TCRdist sequence similarity was added when clustering was performed within HLA-allele-positive subsets. Repertoires with fewer than 30,000 or more than 120,000 public chains, plus five repertoires with anomalous nucleotide sharing, were excluded from co-occurrence clustering. Entries here come from immuneACCESS through TCRdb and include only in-frame sequences with V and J called. Some clones fail to appear in such tables; in the studies checked, an unresolved V gene covers under half of the shortfall, and the cause of the remainder is unknown. V and J calls and clone size are copied from that table; D and trimming were computed from the DNA. The sample records approximately 170,000 clones, 65% to 75% of which are singletons. The top ten hold under 5% of the sample.

In total, around 600 healthy bone marrow donors made up the cohort. At the time of sampling, all cohort members were nominally healthy, though unrecorded immune exposures were likely present. The donor tested CMV seropositive, placing the donor among the 290 or so seropositive members of the cohort. A peripheral blood sample was collected from each donor, and TCR beta sequencing was performed on peripheral blood mononuclear cells. Genomic DNA was extracted from the blood cell samples with the Qiagen DNeasy Blood Extraction Kit. Note on this clone: The antigen it recognizes is unknown. The sample holds no much larger clone one base away, and base qualities are not on file.

Points the paper makes about the study in general: In a later analysis, the rate of TCR association differed among HLA loci, with DRB1 alleles having the most associated TCRs and HLA-C alleles having the fewest. Because counts were too low, roughly 18 rarely observed V segments, including chromosome 9 orphons, were left out of the earlier analysis of 587 of the donors. In a later analysis, HLA-associated TCR beta chains were found to be more clonally expanded and to have lower generation probabilities than equally common non-associated chains. The authors suggested that the approach could potentially be extended to other disease states and immunological phenotypes. When HLA alleles, especially DR and DQ, strongly co-occurred, attributing TCR associations to individual alleles was difficult. In a later analysis, 16,951 TCR beta sequences were associated with specific HLA alleles at a false discovery rate of 0.05. A later analysis found that most CMV-associated TCR beta chains appeared HLA-restricted, with HLA associations seemingly driven largely by CMV exposure. A few of the identified cytomegalovirus-associated TCR beta chains were confirmed in vitro to be specific for cytomegalovirus antigens. In an earlier analysis of more than 500 of the donors, most TCR beta V segments appeared in productive rearrangements about 87% or about 30% of the time, broadly matching IMGT annotations. A cluster of highly shared sequence variants was judged likely to be a technical artifact of the sequencing pipeline. Immune exposure information for the cohort was limited to CMV serostatus. Roughly uniform sequencing depth across donors was assumed in presence/absence analyses, although this assumption may not hold. The study gave a list of more than 150 TCR beta chains associated with cytomegalovirus. Several of the top co-occurrence clusters appeared to be linked to parvovirus B19, influenza, CMV and Epstein-Barr virus, according to a later analysis. A further reported finding was that TCR beta sequences accurately predicted the HLA-A and HLA-B alleles for most subjects in the first cohort. Most TCR sequences were observed very rarely across donors, whereas some public TCRs were present in many individuals. Because HLA typing was unavailable for some donors at each locus, only the typed subset was used in association tests. The cohort was sequenced for TCR beta chains only, and without alpha or paired-chain data the features that could be detected were limited. In a later genetic analysis, a missense DCLRE1C variant was associated with V-gene and J-gene trimming of TCR beta chains, and the association was replicated in an independent cohort. Correlated functional status among segregating V segments might reflect linkage disequilibrium, but an unknown experimental factor could not be ruled out. In a later genetic analysis, fewer N-insertions in productive TCRs were reported among donors in an Asian-associated ancestry cluster than the roughly 710-donor mean. The classifier was reported to diagnose cytomegalovirus status with high specificity and sensitivity in both the original and validation cohorts.

The sample was PBMCs. This TCR was sampled from a man aged 30-40 years in good health and CMV-seropositive.

The CDR3 loop reads CATRGDSYEQYF. The bases are TGCGCCACGCGGGGGGACTCCTACGAGCAGTACTTC. The chain couples TRBV5-1 to TRBJ2-7, with 8 bases in between that match TRBD2. Looking up the germline V gene yields CDR1 SGHRS and CDR2 YFSETQ. The CDR3 covers 12 residues, taking in both the cysteine and the phenylalanine. Only the CDR3 DNA stays, 36 bases, in frame from base 1. Trimming accounts for 9 bases at V and 0 bases at J, while the number of junction bases matched to no gene is 2. Beyond the CDR3, the reference TRBV5-1 and TRBJ2-7 genes provide the residues; the full variable domain reads: KAGVTQTPRYLIKTRGQQVTLSCSPISGHRSVSWYQQTPGQGLQFLFEYFSETQRNKGNFPGRFSGRQFSNSRSEMNVSTLELGDSALYLCATRGDSYEQYFGPGTRLTVT.